This T cell receptor beta chain was captured in a study of low-dose radiotherapy and immunotherapy resistance in tumors. Study as a whole: One day prior to radiation and immunotherapy, intravenous cyclophosphamide at 200 mg/m2 was given, repeated every two weeks.

This CDR3 is 18 amino acids long. Germline lookup yields CDR1 MDHEN and CDR2 SYDVKM. After removal of 6 bases from V and 0 bases from J, the junction contained 13 bases not matched to a gene. cDNA synthesis used a TRAV/TRBV-specific primer set for both chains. Using a constant-region primer together with a V-primer adapter, TCRs were subjected to around 22 PCR cycles of amplification. TCRdb fed the reads into MiXCR, producing one record per CDR3 protein. The sample includes about 9,600 distinct CDR3 sequences, around 75% of them seen just once. V is TRBV28 and J is TRBJ2-4; 8 bases are shared with TRBD1. The receptor was derived from a human donor with advanced metastatic prostate, ovarian, gallbladder or colorectal cancer (not recorded which). This table probably holds off-target reads from a library built for another chain. CDR3 sequence reads: CASSKPSTGDLAKNIQYF. The CDR3 DNA sequence: TGTGCCAGCAGCAAACCTTCGACAGGGGACTTAGCCAAAAACATTCAGTACTTC.